This entry lists 7 T cell receptor beta chains sequenced from one sample in a study of blood T cell repertoires in COVID-19. Using immunoSEQ multiplex PCR, the repertoire was profiled, and TCRdb retains in-frame clones only, with some absent. The sample gives fewer than 200,000 clones, over 65% of which show up once; approximately 4% is in the top ten. Sequenced material: PBMCs or T cells enriched from blood (not recorded which). The receptors here all came from a woman aged 45 to 65 who had recovered from COVID-19.

The chain joins TRBV12-3 or TRBV12-4 to TRBJ2-5; maybe TRBD1 (6 bases). This CDR3 spans 13 amino acids. V was cut by 5 bases and J by 7 bases, with 14 bases left in between. CDR3: CASSPQQGRTQYF. CDR3 sequence (DNA): TGTGCCAGCAGTCCCCAACAGGGTCGGACCCAGTACTTC.

V is TRBV23-1 and J is TRBJ2-2, with 9 bases aligning to TRBD2. TRBV23-1 is recorded as an ORF, its role being uncertain. J gave up 3 bases and V 0 bases, and 14 bases lay outside the gene matches. CDR3 length: 20 residues. The CDR3 DNA reads TGCGCCAGCAGTCAATCTACTCCGACTAGCGGCTCATGGGACACCGGGGAGCTGTTTTTT. Translating gives CASSQSTPTSGSWDTGELFF.

The V call is TRBV27, the J call TRBJ1-2; 8 bases fit TRBD1. The CDR3 sequence is 15 residues long. The J segment lost 4 bases and the V segment lost 5 bases, leaving 9 bases of the junction unmatched. Germline-derived CDR1 and CDR2 are MNHEY and SMNVEV (reference sequence). CDR3 DNA sequence: TGTGCCAGCAGTCCCCAGGGGGCCCTTGGCTATGGCTACACCTTC. Amino acid sequence: CASSPQGALGYGYTF.

This chain uses TRBV5-6 with TRBJ2-7; D is uncertain. CDR1 SGHDT and CDR2 YYEEEE come from the germline V gene. CDR3 length equals 12 residues. Trimming removed 4 bases at V and 1 base at J, with 6 bases between. CDR3 loop: CASSQQSYEQYV. The DNA for the CDR3 is TGTGCCAGCAGCCAACAGTCCTACGAGCAGTACGTC.

The J gene is TRBJ2-5, the V gene TRBV5-1; D remains unclear. Per germline, CDR1 SGHRS and CDR2 YFSETQ. V lost 4 bases and J 1 base, leaving 11 bases between the germline ends. The CDR3 has 14 amino acids. The CDR3 DNA reads as TGCGCCAGCAGCCAACAGCTGTCCCAAGAGACCCAGTACTTC. This gives the protein CASSQQLSQETQYF.

The chain employs TRBV2 and TRBJ2-2; D perhaps matches TRBD1 (6 bases). The CDR3 length is 14 residues. Deletions cut 7 bases from V and 5 bases from J, with 14 bases between. Per germline, CDR1 SNHLY and CDR2 FYNNEI. CDR3 bases: TGTGCCAGCATCCGGACAGTGGCGACCGGGGAGCTGTTTTTT. This gives the protein CASIRTVATGELFF. The variable domain in full, with the rest retrieved from reference TRBV2 and TRBJ2-2, is EPEVTQTPSHQVTQMGQEVILRCVPISNHLYFYWYRQILGQKVEFLVSFYNNEISEKSEIFDDQFSVERPDGSNFTLKIRSTKLEDSAMYFCASIRTVATGELFFGEGSRLTVL.

The chain links TRBV7-9 to TRBJ2-2, with TRBD1 matching over 7 bases. The CDR3 length is 14 residues. J lost 5 bases, V lost 5 bases, and 5 bases had no gene match. Germline lookup yields CDR1 SEHNR and CDR2 FQNEAQ (reference sequence). CDR3 sequence (DNA): TGTGCCAGCAGCCTCGTACAGGGGACCGGGGAGCTGTTTTTT. Its translation is CASSLVQGTGELFF.